This T cell receptor beta chain was profiled in a study of T cells in women clearing cervical HPV infection. Only in-frame clones appear in the TCRdb table, and some are missing; sequencing was by immunoSEQ multiplex PCR. The table for this sample gives approximately 41,000 clones. This CDR3 comprises 15 residues. V was trimmed by 2 bases and J by 5 bases, leaving 15 bases between them. CDR1 is MDHEN, CDR2 SYDVKM, per germline. With respect to this clone: The sequenced fragment ends 3 residues before the CDR3 boundary, so the rest is inferred from the germline J gene.

The J gene is TRBJ2-5, the V gene TRBV28, with D tentatively TRBD2 (5 bases). Sequencing was carried out using blood buffy coat. This TCR derives from a woman aged 18 to 75 with a cervical HPV16 infection that either progressed to CIN3+ or cleared (not recorded which). The CDR3 sequence: CASSLERGGWETQYF. The sequenced CDR3 bases are TGTGCCAGCAGTTTAGAACGGGGTGGGTGGGAGACC.